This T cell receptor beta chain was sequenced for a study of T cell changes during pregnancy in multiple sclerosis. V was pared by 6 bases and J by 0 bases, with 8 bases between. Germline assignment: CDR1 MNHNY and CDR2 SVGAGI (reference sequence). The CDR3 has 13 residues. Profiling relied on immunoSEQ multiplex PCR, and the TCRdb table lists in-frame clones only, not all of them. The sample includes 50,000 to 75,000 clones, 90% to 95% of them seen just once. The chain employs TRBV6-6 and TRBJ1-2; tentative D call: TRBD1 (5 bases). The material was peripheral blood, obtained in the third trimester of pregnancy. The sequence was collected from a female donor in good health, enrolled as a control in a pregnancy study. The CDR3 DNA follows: TGTGCCAGCAGGACAGAAACTAACTATGGCTACACCTTC. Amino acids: CASRTETNYGYTF.